The 12 T cell receptor beta chains listed next were all sequenced from one sample in a study of low-dose radiotherapy and immunotherapy resistance in tumors. This sample's time point: before trial treatment. First-strand cDNA relied on TRAV- and TRBV-specific primers spanning alpha and beta chains. Amplification of TCRs used a constant-region primer and V-primer adapter for roughly 22 PCR cycles. In TCRdb, the reads were re-called with MiXCR into one record per CDR3 protein. The repertoire includes some 71,000 distinct CDR3 sequences, approximately 31% of them detected once, and roughly 10% sits in the top ten. Here the sequenced sample was PBMCs, taken before treatment. Receptors were obtained from a female donor with ovarian cancer.

This clonotype has a count of ten or more. The chain combines TRBV20-1 with TRBJ2-7; TRBD2 aligns across 9 bases. The CDR3 runs 16 residues. Germline CDR1 reads DFQATT; CDR2 reads SNEGSKA (reference sequence). V shed 0 bases, J shed 8 bases, and the junction held 14 bases outside the gene matches. The CDR3 DNA reads as TGCAGTGCTAGAGATAAAGAGGGACTAGCAGGAAGGCAGCAGTACTTC. It is translated as CSARDKEGLAGRQQYF.

In its sample, this clonotype was seen once. A far larger clone is only one base removed, so a read error is likely. The rearrangement links TRBV6-1 to TRBJ2-3, with D maybe TRBD1 (6 bases). Germline assignment: CDR1 MNHNS and CDR2 SASEGT. This CDR3 has 15 amino acids. Written as DNA, the CDR3 is TGTGCCATCAGTGGTGGGACAAGGGGCACAGATACGCAGTATTTT. Protein product: CAISGGTRGTDTQYF.

This chain connects TRBV9 to TRBJ1-2; weak D call: TRBD1 (5 bases). The germline CDR1 and CDR2 sequences are SGDLS and YYNGEE. The CDR3 loop spans 16 amino acids. The V and J ends lost 0 bases and 5 bases respectively, with 17 bases between them. CDR3 in DNA: TGTGCCAGCAGCGTAGAGGGTCACGGCGGGACTTATGGCTACACCTTC. This sequence encodes CASSVEGHGGTYGYTF. The whole variable domain, remainder taken from reference TRBV9 and TRBJ1-2, is DSGVTQTPKHLITATGQRVTLRCSPRSGDLSVYWYQQSLDQGLQFLIQYYNGEERAKGNILERFSAQQFPDLHSELNLSSLELGDSALYFCASSVEGHGGTYGYTFGSGTRLTVV.

The sample holds many counts of this clonotype. The J gene is TRBJ2-5, the V gene TRBV12-3 or TRBV12-4; D is perhaps TRBD2 (6 bases). This CDR3 has 15 amino acids. Between the trimmed V and J ends, which lost 5 bases and 5 bases, there was a span of 18 bases. The CDR3 nucleotides are TGTGCCAGCAGTCCCGGGACTCCGGTTGGGGAGACCCAGTACTTC. Protein: CASSPGTPVGETQYF.

As to this clonotype: With a far larger clone one base away, a read error is the likely cause. The V gene is TRBV11-1, the J gene TRBJ2-6, with 7 bases aligning to TRBD2. CDR1 is SGHAT and CDR2 is FQDESV in the germline V gene (reference sequence). Trimming at V came to 4 bases and at J to 2 bases, leaving 8 bases not matched to a gene. The CDR3 runs to 17 residues. CDR3 in amino acids: CASSWSAGVPGANVLTF. CDR3 in DNA: TGTGCCAGCAGCTGGTCGGCGGGGGTGCCTGGGGCCAACGTCCTGACTTTC.

The sample holds a few counts of this clonotype. The chain recombines TRBV19 with TRBJ1-5; D gene uncertain. Per germline, CDR1 LNHDA and CDR2 SQIVND (reference sequence). Trimming cost V 1 base and J 2 bases, with 9 bases left between them. The CDR3 has 15 amino acids. The CDR3 is CASSIAVSGNQPQHF. Here the CDR3 DNA reads TGTGCCAGTAGTATAGCTGTATCGGGCAATCAGCCCCAGCATTTT.

Worth noting for this clonotype: A far larger clone is only one base removed, so a read error is likely. The rearrangement uses TRBV6-1 and TRBJ2-1, with TRBD2 matching over 7 bases. The trim removed 6 bases at V and 10 bases at J, leaving 6 bases unmatched. This CDR3 contains 12 residues. The V gene's germline CDR1 is MNHNS and CDR2 SASEGT. The CDR3 sequence: CASRREIYEQFF. CDR3 in DNA: TGTGCCAGCAGGCGGGAGATTTACGAGCAGTTCTTC.

This clonotype occurred many times. The chain combines TRBV28 with TRBJ1-6, with 7 bases that match TRBD1. Germline-derived CDR1 and CDR2 are MDHEN and SYDVKM. With V trimmed by 8 bases and J by 5 bases, 12 bases remained unmatched. The CDR3 spans 16 residues. The CDR3 spells CASAFFTGVNNSPLHF. The CDR3 DNA reads as TGTGCCAGCGCCTTCTTCACAGGGGTGAATAATTCACCCCTCCACTTT.

The V and J genes are TRBV27 and TRBJ2-6, with D possibly being TRBD1 (6 bases). CDR3 length equals 15 residues. Trimming stripped 5 bases from V and 4 bases from J, with 12 bases between. Germline V lookup: CDR1 MNHEY, CDR2 SMNVEV (reference sequence). The CDR3 DNA follows: TGTGCCAGCAGTCCTACAGGGTCCGGGGCCAACGTCCTGACTTTC. This translates into CASSPTGSGANVLTF.

The CDR3 region is CASSVTGTGLTGELFF. The CDR3 nucleotides read TGTGCCAGCAGCGTAACTGGGACAGGGCTCACCGGGGAGCTGTTTTTT. The chain is built from TRBV9 and TRBJ2-2; 9 nucleotides line up with TRBD1. The V gene end was trimmed by 1 base and the J gene end by 4 bases; junction bases not matched to a gene: 5. The CDR3 spans 16 residues. The germline gives CDR1 SGDLS, CDR2 YYNGEE.

This clonotype was seen ten or more times. V is TRBV20-1 and J is TRBJ1-2; 7 nucleotides align to TRBD1. The CDR3 is 11 amino acids. Trimming at V came to 5 bases and at J to 10 bases, leaving 7 bases not matched to a gene. Germline loops: CDR1 DFQATT, CDR2 SNEGSKA (reference sequence). The CDR3 is CSASGGADYTF. The CDR3 bases are TGCAGTGCTTCAGGGGGGGCCGACTACACCTTC.

The table lists this clonotype with many counts. The V and J genes are TRBV5-1 and TRBJ2-7, with D unresolved. Germline V CDR1 and CDR2: SGHRS, YFSETQ. With 0 bases removed from V and 0 bases from J, the gap between germline ends came to 7 bases. This CDR3 is 14 amino acids long. The chain's CDR3 is CASSLVSLSYEQYF. CDR3 in DNA: TGCGCCAGCAGCTTGGTCAGTCTCTCCTACGAGCAGTACTTC.